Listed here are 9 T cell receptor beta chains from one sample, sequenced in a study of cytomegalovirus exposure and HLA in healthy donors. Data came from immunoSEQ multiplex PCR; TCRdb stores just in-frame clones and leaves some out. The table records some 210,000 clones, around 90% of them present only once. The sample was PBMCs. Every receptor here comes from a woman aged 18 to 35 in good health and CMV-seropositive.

CDR3 in DNA: TGTGCCAGTAGTATAGCGGGAGGTTGGGCAGATACGCAGTATTTT. This gives the protein CASSIAGGWADTQYF. The chain links TRBV19 to TRBJ2-3; TRBD2 matches 7 bases. The germline V gene encodes CDR1 LNHDA and CDR2 SQIVND (reference sequence). CDR3 length: 15 residues. Trimming removed 1 base from V and 4 bases from J; junction bases left unmatched: 5.

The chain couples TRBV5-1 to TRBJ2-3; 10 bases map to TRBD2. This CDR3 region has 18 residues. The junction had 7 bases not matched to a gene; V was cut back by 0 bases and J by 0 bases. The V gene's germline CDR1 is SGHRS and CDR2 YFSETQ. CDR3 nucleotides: TGCGCCAGCAGCTTGGCGCCTAGCGGGAGTTTCAGCACAGATACGCAGTATTTT. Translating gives CASSLAPSGSFSTDTQYF. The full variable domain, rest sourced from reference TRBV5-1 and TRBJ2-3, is KAGVTQTPRYLIKTRGQQVTLSCSPISGHRSVSWYQQTPGQGLQFLFEYFSETQRNKGNFPGRFSGRQFSNSRSEMNVSTLELGDSALYLCASSLAPSGSFSTDTQYFGPGTRLTVL.

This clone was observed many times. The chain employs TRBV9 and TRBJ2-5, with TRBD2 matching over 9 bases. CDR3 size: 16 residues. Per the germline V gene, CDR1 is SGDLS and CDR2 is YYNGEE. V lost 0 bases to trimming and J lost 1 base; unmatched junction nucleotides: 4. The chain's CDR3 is CASSVGLAGFQETQYF. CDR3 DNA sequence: TGTGCCAGCAGCGTAGGTCTAGCGGGGTTCCAAGAGACCCAGTACTTC.

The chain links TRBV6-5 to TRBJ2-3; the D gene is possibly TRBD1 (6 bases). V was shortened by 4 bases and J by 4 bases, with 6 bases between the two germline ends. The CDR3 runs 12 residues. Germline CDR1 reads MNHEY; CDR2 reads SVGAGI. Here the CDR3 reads CASSSGADTQYF. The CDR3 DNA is TGTGCCAGCAGTTCAGGGGCAGATACGCAGTATTTT.

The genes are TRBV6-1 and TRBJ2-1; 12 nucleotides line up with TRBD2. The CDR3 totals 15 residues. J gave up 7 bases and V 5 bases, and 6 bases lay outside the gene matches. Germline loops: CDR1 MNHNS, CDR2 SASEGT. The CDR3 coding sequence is TGTGCCAGCAGTATAATGGGGACTAGCGGGAATGAGCAGTTCTTC. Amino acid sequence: CASSIMGTSGNEQFF.

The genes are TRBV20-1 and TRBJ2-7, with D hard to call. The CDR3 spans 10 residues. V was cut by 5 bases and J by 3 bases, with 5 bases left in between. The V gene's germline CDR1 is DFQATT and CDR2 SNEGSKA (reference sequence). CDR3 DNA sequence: TGCAGTGCTGAGAACTACGAGCAGTACTTC. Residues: CSAENYEQYF.

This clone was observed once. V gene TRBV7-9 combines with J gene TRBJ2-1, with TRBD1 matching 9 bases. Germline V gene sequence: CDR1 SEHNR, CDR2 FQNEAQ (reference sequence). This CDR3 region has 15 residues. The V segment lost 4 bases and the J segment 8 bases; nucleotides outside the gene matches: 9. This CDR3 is CASSSAGTGSDEQFF. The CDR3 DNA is TGTGCCAGCAGCTCTGCCGGGACAGGGAGCGATGAGCAGTTCTTC.

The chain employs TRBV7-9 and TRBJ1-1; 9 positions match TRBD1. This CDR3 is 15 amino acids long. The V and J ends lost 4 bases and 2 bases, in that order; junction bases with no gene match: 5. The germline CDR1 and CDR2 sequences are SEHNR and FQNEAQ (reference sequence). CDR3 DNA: TGTGCCAGCAGCTCTCCGGACAGGGGCAACACTGAAGCTTTCTTT. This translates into CASSSPDRGNTEAFF.

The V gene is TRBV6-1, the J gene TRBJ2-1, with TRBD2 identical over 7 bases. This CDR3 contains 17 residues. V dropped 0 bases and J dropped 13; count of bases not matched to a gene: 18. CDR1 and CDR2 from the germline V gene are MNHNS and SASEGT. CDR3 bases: TGTGCCAGCAGTGAAGCTCGGTGGGAGGGCCCCAGGGCCGGCCAGTTCTTC. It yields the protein CASSEARWEGPRAGQFF.